Shown below are 10 T cell receptor beta chains from a single sample sequenced in a study of tumor-infiltrating lymphocytes in oesophageal squamous cell carcinoma (dated by TCRdb to 2016 to 2017). The library was made by PCR. Reads for this sample came from an Illumina HiSeq 2000. The public sequencing data were trimmed at Q25 with fastp and processed into clonotypes with MiXCR by TCRdb, which kept only in-frame beta chains. Entries are consolidated by CDR3 protein sequence, retaining the most common genes and DNA. The sample profile shows under 20,000 distinct CDR3 sequences; 35% to 45% of them were found once. Together, the top ten hold under 30% of the sample. The material sequenced was esophageal tumor tissue. Receptors originate from a male donor with esophageal squamous cell carcinoma.

In its sample, this clonotype was seen many times. The chain combines TRBV6-1 with TRBJ2-7, with TRBD1 identical over 7 bases. Germline V gives CDR1 MNHNS, CDR2 SASEGT. Trimming cost V 6 bases and J 6 bases; bases outside gene matches: 11. CDR3 size: 14 residues. The CDR3 here is CASSSRVTGSEQYF. The CDR3 bases are TGTGCCAGCAGCTCTCGCGTGACAGGGTCCGAGCAGTACTTC.

This clonotype has at least ten counts. The chain links TRBV6-6 to TRBJ2-3; D assignment may be TRBD1 or TRBD2 (6 bases each). CDR1 and CDR2 from the germline V gene are MNHNY and SVGAGI (reference sequence). The germline V and J ends were trimmed by 0 bases and 6 bases, with 13 bases remaining between them. The CDR3 extends over 15 amino acids. CDR3 sequence: CASSYSRGVRDTQYF. In DNA, the CDR3 is TGTGCCAGCAGTTACTCAAGGGGGGTCCGGGATACGCAGTATTTT.

J is TRBJ2-1 and V is TRBV7-9; perhaps TRBD1 as D (6 bases). The J call is doubtful: the DNA matches TRBJ1-2 better. Germline CDR1 is SEHNR and CDR2 is FQNEAQ (reference sequence). The CDR3 totals 15 residues. CDR3 DNA sequence: TGTGCCAGCAGCTTAGAAAATTCAGGGGTCGATGGCTACACCTTC. This gives the protein CASSLENSGVDGYTF.

This clonotype was seen repeatedly, ten times or more. The rearrangement links TRBV5-1 to TRBJ2-1, with D perhaps given as TRBD1 or TRBD2 (5 bases each). Judging by the DNA end, TRBJ2-7 fits better; the J call may be wrong. The germline CDR1 and CDR2 sequences are SGHRS and YFSETQ. The CDR3 length is 16 residues. CDR3 sequence (DNA): TGCGCCAGCAGCTTACGCCGGGACGGCGGAGTTTACGAGCAGTACTTC. Protein: CASSLRRDGGVYEQYF.

This clonotype was detected a few times. The rearrangement links TRBV27 to TRBJ2-1; 11 bases are shared with TRBD1. The CDR3 runs to 16 residues. In germline, CDR1 is MNHEY, CDR2 SMNVEV (reference sequence). V gave up 2 bases and J gave up 6 bases; unmatched junction bases: 6. The CDR3 DNA reads as TGTGCCAGCAGTTTAAGAGGGGACAGGGGGGCCAATGAGCAGTTCTTC. Translating gives CASSLRGDRGANEQFF.

The CDR3 spells CASSVATAGGQETQYF. The CDR3 DNA reads as TGTGCCAGCAGCGTAGCTACCGCGGGGGGCCAAGAGACCCAGTACTTC. The chain combines TRBV9 with TRBJ2-1; 8 bases match TRBD2. The end of the DNA fits TRBJ2-5 better, so the J call may be wrong. CDR1 is SGDLS, CDR2 YYNGEE, per germline. The CDR3 contains 16 residues.

The chain links TRBV7-3 to TRBJ2-3; 9 nucleotides agree with TRBD2. CDR3 size: 17 residues. Losses at the gene ends were 10 bases for V and 5 bases for J; bases not matched to a gene: 19. Germline V gene data show CDR1 as SGHTA and CDR2 as FQGTGA. The CDR3 is CATPRGSSGSSRDTQYF. The CDR3 nucleotides are TGTGCCACCCCCCGAGGGAGTAGCGGGAGTAGTAGAGATACGCAGTATTTT.

The chain uses TRBV9 and TRBJ2-5; possible D gene TRBD2, 7 bases. V was clipped by 2 bases and J by 1 base, with 9 bases between them. CDR3 length: 14 residues. Per germline, CDR1 SGDLS and CDR2 YYNGEE. CDR3 bases: TGTGCCAGCAGCGTCGGGGGGCCCCAAGAGACCCAGTACTTC. Its translation is CASSVGGPQETQYF.

This clonotype was counted a few times. The genes are TRBV7-2 and TRBJ2-3; D remains ambiguous. The CDR3 runs 14 residues. Germline CDR1 is SGHTA and CDR2 is FQGNSA. V was shortened by 1 base and J by 1 base, with 6 bases between the two germline ends. The CDR3 region is CASSLGIGTDTQYF. In DNA form, the CDR3 reads TGTGCCAGCAGCTTAGGCATAGGCACAGATACGCAGTATTTT.

By share, this clonotype ranks as medium-sized. CDR3 in amino acids: CASSAFGSYEQYF. DNA of the CDR3: TGTGCCAGCAGTGCTTTCGGGTCCTACGAGCAGTACTTC. The V gene is TRBV6-1, the J gene TRBJ2-7; D not certain. The CDR3 is 13 amino acids. Germline V lookup: CDR1 MNHNS, CDR2 SASEGT. V was trimmed by 4 bases and J by 1 base, leaving 8 bases between them.